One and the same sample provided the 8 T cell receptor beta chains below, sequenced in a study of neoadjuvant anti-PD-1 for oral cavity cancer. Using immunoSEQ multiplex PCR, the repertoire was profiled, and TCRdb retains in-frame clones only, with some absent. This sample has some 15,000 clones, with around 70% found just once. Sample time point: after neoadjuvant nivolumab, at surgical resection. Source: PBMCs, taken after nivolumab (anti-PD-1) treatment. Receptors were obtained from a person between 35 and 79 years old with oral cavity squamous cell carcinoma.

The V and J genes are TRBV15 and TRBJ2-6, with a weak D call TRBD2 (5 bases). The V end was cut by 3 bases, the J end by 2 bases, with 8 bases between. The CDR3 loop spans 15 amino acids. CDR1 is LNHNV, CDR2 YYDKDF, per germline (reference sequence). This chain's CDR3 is CATSSLGTGANVLTF. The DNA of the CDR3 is TGTGCCACCAGCAGCCTCGGGACTGGGGCCAACGTCCTGACTTTC.

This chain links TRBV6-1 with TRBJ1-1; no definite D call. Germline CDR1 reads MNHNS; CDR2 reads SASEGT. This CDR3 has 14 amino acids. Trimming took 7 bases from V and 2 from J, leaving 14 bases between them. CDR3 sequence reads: CASNLLRSNTEAFF. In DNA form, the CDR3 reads TGTGCCAGCAACCTTCTACGGAGCAACACTGAAGCTTTCTTT.

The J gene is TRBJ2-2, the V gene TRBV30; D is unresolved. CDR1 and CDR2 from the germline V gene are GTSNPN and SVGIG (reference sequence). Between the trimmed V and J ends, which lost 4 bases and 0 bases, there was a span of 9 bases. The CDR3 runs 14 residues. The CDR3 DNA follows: TGTGCCTGGACCAAAACAACGAACACCGGGGAGCTGTTTTTT. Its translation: CAWTKTTNTGELFF.

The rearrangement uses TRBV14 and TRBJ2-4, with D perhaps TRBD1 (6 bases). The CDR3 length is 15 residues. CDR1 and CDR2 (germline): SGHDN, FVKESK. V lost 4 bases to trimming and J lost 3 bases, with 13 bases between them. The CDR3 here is CASSLQGKGKNIQYF. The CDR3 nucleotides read TGTGCCAGCAGCCTACAGGGTAAAGGCAAAAACATTCAGTACTTC. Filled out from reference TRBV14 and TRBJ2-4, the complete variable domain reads EAGVTQFPSHSVIEKGQTVTLRCDPISGHDNLYWYRRVMGKEIKFLLHFVKESKQDESGMPNNRFLAERTGGTYSTLKVQPAELEDSGVYFCASSLQGKGKNIQYFGAGTRLSVL.

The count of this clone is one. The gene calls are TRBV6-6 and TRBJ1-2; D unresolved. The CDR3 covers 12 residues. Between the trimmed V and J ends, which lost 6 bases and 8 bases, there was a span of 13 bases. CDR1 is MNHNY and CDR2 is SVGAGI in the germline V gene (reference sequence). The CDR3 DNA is TGTGCCAGCAGACCCCAGGAAGACGGCTACACCTTC. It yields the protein CASRPQEDGYTF.

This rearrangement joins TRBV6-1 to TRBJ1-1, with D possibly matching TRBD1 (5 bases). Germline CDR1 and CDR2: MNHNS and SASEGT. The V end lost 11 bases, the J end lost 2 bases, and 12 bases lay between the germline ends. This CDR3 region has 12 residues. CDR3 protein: CAGASFNTEAFF. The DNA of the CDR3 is TGTGCCGGGGCGAGTTTCAACACTGAAGCTTTCTTT.

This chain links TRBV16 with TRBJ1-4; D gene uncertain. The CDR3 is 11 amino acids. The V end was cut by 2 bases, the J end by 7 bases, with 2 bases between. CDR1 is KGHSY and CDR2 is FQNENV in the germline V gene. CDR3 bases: TGTGCCAGCAGCCAAGGTGAAAAACTGTTTTTT. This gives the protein CASSQGEKLFF. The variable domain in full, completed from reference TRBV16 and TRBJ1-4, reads GEEVAQTPKHLVRGEGQKAKLYCAPIKGHSYVFWYQQVLKNEFKFLISFQNENVFDETGMPKERFSAKCLPNSPCSLEIQATKLEDSAVYFCASSQGEKLFFGSGTQLSVL.

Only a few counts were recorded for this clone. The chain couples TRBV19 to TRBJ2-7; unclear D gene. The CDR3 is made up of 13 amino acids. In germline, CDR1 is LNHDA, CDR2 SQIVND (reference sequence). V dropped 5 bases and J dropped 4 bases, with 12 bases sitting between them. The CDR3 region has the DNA TGTGCCAGTAGTCCGGGTGGCGGTTACGAGCAGTACTTC. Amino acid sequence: CASSPGGGYEQYF.